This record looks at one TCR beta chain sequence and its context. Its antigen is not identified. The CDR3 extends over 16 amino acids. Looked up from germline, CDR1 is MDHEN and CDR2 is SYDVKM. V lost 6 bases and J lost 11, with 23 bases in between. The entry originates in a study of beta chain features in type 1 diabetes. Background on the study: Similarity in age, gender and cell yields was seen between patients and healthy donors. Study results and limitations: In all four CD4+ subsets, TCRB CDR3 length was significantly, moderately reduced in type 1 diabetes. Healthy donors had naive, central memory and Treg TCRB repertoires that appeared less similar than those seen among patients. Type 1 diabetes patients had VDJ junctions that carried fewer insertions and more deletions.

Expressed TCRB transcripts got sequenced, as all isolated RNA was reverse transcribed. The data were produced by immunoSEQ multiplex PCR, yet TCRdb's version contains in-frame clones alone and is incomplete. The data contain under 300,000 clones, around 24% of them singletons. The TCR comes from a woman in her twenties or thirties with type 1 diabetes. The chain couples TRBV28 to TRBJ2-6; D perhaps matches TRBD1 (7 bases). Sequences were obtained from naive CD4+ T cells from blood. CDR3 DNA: TGTGCCAGCAGCGGACTTCGGGACAGCCGGGGGTACGTCCTGACTTTC. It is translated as CASSGLRDSRGYVLTF.